This T cell receptor (beta chain) was retrieved from a study of spatial heterogeneity in lung cancer. General study points: Ubiquitous expanded tumor TCRs surfaced in blood more at resection than they did at follow-up.

There are many counts of this clonotype. Its antigen is unidentified. With the library built for alpha chains, this beta chain is off target and its frequency is not meaningful. The CDR3 has 14 amino acids. Between the trimmed V and J ends, which lost 4 bases and 10 bases, there was a span of 15 bases. CDR1 and CDR2 from the germline V gene are SGHTS and YDEGEE. TCR cDNA molecules each had a unique molecular identifier. TCRdb reanalysed the 5' RACE reads using MiXCR and keeps one entry per CDR3 protein. The top ten hold roughly 30% of the sample, which has under 10,000 distinct CDR3 sequences, approximately 5% seen once. This sample's time point: sample taken at primary tumor resection. Unsorted whole RNA of tumor, nontumor lung or frozen PBMC was sequenced.

This clonotype was sampled from a male donor with early-stage non-small cell lung cancer. Sequencing was performed on PBMCs, taken at surgery. The gene calls are TRBV5-8 and TRBJ1-6; D is uncertain. The CDR3 protein is CASSMRVPHSPLHF. The CDR3 DNA reads as TGTGCCAGCAGCATGAGGGTCCCGCACTCACCCCTCCACTTT. Using reference TRBV5-8 and TRBJ1-6 for the parts outside the CDR3, the full variable domain is EAGVTQSPTHLIKTRGQQATLRCSPISGHTSVYWYQQALGLGLQFLLWYDEGEERNRGNFPPRFSGRQFPNYSSELNVNALELEDSALYLCASSMRVPHSPLHFGNGTRLTVT.